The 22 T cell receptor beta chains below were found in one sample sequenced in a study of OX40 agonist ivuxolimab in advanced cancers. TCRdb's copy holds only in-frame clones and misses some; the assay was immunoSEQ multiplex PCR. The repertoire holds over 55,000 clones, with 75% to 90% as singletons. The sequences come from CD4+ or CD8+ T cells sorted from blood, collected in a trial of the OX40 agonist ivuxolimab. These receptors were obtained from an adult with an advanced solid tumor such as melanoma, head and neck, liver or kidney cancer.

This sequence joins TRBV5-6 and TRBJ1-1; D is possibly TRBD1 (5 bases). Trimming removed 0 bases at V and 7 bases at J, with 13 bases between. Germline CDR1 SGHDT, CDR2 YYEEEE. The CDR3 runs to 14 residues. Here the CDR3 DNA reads TGTGCCAGCAGCTTGGTGGGGGGTAAGGGTGAAGCTTTCTTT. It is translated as CASSLVGGKGEAFF.

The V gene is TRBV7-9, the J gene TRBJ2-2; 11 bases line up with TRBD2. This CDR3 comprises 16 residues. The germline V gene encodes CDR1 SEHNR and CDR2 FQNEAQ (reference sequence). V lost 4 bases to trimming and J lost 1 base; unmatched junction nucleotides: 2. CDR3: CASSSLAGGNTGELFF. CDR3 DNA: TGTGCCAGCAGCTCTCTAGCGGGGGGGAACACCGGGGAGCTGTTTTTT. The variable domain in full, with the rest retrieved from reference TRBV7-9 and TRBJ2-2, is DTGVSQNPRHKITKRGQNVTFRCDPISEHNRLYWYRQTLGQGPEFLTYFQNEAQLEKSRLLSDRFSAERPKGSFSTLEIQRTEQGDSAMYLCASSSLAGGNTGELFFGEGSRLTVL.

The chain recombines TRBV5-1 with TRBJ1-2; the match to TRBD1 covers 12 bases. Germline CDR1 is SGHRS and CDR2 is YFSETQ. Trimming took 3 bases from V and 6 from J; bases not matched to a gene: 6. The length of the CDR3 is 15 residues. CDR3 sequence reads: CASSSGTGGSNGYTF. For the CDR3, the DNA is TGCGCCAGCAGCTCAGGGACAGGGGGCTCGAATGGCTACACCTTC.

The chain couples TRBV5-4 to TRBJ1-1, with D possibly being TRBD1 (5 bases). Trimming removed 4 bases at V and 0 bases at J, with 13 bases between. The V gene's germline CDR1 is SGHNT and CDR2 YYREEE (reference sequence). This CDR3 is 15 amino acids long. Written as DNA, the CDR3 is TGTGCCAGCAGCCGGGGGATAACCATGAACACTGAAGCTTTCTTT. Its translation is CASSRGITMNTEAFF.

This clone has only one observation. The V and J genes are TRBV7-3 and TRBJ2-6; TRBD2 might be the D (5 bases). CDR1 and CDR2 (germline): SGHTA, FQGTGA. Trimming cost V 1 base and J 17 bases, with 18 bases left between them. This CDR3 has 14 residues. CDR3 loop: CASSLNVLGADLTF. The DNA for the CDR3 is TGTGCCAGCAGCTTAAATGTGTTGGGAGCAGACTTGACTTTC.

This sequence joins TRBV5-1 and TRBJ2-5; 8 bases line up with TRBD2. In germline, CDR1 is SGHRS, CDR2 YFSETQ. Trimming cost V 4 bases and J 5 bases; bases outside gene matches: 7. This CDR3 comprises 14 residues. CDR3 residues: CASSPGREGETQYF. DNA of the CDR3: TGCGCCAGCAGCCCCGGGAGGGAGGGGGAGACCCAGTACTTC.

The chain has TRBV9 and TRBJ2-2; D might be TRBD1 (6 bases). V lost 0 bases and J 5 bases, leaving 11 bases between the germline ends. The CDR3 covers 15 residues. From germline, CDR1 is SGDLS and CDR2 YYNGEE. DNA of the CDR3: TGTGCCAGCAGCGTAGAAACAGGGTCTACCGGGGAGCTGTTTTTT. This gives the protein CASSVETGSTGELFF.

The CDR3 bases are TGTGCCAGCAGCCAAGAAGGGGCAGGGCGTTTCCTCTACGAGCAGTACTTC. It encodes CASSQEGAGRFLYEQYF. The rearrangement links TRBV14 to TRBJ2-7; maybe TRBD1 (5 bases). The CDR3 has 17 amino acids. Germline lookup yields CDR1 SGHDN and CDR2 FVKESK. The V end lost 0 bases, the J end lost 3 bases, and 18 bases lay between the germline ends.

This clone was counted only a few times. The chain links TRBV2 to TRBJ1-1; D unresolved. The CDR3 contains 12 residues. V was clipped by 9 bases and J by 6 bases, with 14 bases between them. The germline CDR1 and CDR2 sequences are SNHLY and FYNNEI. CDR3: CARRVWGSEAFF. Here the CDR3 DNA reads TGTGCCAGAAGGGTGTGGGGATCTGAAGCTTTCTTT.

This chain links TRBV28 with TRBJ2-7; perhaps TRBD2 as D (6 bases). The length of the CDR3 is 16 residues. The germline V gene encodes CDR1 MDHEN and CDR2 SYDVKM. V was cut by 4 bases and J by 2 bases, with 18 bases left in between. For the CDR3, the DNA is TGTGCCAGCAGTTCCCAAGCGGGTGGGAAAACCTACGAGCAGTACTTC. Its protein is CASSSQAGGKTYEQYF.

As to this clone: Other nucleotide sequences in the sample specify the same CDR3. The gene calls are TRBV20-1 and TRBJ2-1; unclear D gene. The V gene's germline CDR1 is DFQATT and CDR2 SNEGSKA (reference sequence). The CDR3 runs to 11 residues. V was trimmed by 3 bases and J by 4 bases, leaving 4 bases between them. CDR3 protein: CSARRYNEQFF. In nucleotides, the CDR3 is TGCAGTGCTAGGAGGTACAATGAGCAGTTCTTC.

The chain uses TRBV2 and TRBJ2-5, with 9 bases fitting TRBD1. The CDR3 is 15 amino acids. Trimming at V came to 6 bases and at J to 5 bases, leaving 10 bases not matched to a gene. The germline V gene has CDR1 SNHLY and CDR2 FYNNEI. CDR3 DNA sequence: TGTGCCAGCAGAGAAACCGGGACAGGGAAGGAGACCCAGTACTTC. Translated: CASRETGTGKETQYF.

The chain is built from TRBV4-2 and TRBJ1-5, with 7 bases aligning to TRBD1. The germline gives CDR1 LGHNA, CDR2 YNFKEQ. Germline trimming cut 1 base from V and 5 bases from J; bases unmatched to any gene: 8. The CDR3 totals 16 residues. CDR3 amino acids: CASSQGQGGADQPQHF. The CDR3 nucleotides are TGTGCCAGCAGCCAAGGTCAAGGGGGCGCGGATCAGCCCCAGCATTTT.

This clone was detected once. The CDR3 here is CASSSRAINEQFF. CDR3 coding DNA: TGTGCCAGCAGTTCCCGGGCCATTAATGAGCAGTTCTTC. The rearrangement joins TRBV6-5 to TRBJ2-1; the D is unclear. The CDR3 loop spans 13 amino acids. With 4 bases removed from V and 7 bases from J, the gap between germline ends came to 11 bases. Germline V gene data show CDR1 as MNHEY and CDR2 as SVGAGI.

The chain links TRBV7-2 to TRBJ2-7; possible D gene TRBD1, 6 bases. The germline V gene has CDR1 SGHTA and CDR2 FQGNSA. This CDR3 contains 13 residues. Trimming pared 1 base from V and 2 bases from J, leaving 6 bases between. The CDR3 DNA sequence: TGTGCCAGCAGCTTAGGGACAGCCTACGAGCAGTACTTC. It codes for CASSLGTAYEQYF.

The CDR3 reads CASSLGGLKETQYF. The DNA of the CDR3 is TGTGCCAGCAGCTTAGGGGGGCTCAAAGAGACCCAGTACTTC. The rearrangement joins TRBV7-7 to TRBJ2-5; D may be TRBD1 (6 bases). CDR1 is SSHAT, CDR2 FNYEAQ, per germline (reference sequence). V was shortened by 1 base and J by 3 bases, with 9 bases between the two germline ends. There are 14 residues in the CDR3.

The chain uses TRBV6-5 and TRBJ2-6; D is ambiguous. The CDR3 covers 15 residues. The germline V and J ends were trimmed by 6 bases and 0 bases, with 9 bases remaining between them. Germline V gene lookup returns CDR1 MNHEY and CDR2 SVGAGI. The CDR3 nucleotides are TGTGCCAGCAGCCTCCATGCCTCTGGGGCCAACGTCCTGACTTTC. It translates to CASSLHASGANVLTF.

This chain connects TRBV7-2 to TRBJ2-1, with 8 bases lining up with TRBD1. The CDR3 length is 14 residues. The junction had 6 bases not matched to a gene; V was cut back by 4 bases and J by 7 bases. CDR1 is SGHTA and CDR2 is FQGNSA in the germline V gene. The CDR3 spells CASSSLRTGNEQFF. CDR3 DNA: TGTGCCAGCAGCTCGTTGAGGACAGGGAATGAGCAGTTCTTC.

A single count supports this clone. This CDR3 is CASSPHAGGGTGELFF. In DNA, the CDR3 is TGTGCCAGCAGCCCACACGCGGGGGGAGGAACCGGGGAGCTGTTTTTT. This chain joins TRBV7-2 and TRBJ2-2; 8 bases map to TRBD2. From germline, CDR1 is SGHTA and CDR2 FQGNSA. The CDR3 runs 16 residues. V shed 5 bases, J shed 5 bases, and the junction held 10 bases outside the gene matches. Looking up the rest from reference TRBV7-2 and TRBJ2-2 gives the full variable domain: GAGVSQSPSNKVTEKGKDVELRCDPISGHTALYWYRQSLGQGLEFLIYFQGNSAPDKSGLPSDRFSAERTGGSVSTLTIQRTQQEDSAVYLCASSPHAGGGTGELFFGEGSRLTVL.

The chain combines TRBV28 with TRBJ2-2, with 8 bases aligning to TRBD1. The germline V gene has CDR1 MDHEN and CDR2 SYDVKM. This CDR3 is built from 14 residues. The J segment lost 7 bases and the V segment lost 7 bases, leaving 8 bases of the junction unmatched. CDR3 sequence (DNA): TGTGCCAGCAACCCAGGGGGCGGCGGCGGGGAGCTGTTTTTT. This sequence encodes CASNPGGGGGELFF.

The CDR3, as DNA: TGCAGCGTGAACTGGGCAGGAACTCCCTATGGCTACACCTTC. This encodes CSVNWAGTPYGYTF. The V call is TRBV29-1, the J call TRBJ1-2, with D unresolved. The V end was cut by 6 bases, the J end by 4 bases, with 18 bases between. This CDR3 contains 14 residues. From germline, CDR1 is SQVTM and CDR2 ANQGSEA.

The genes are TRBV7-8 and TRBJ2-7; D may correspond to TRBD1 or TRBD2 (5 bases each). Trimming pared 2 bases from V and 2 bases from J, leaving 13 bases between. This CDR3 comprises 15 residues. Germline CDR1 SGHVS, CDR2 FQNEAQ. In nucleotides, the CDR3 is TGTGCCAGCAGCTTACGCCGGGACGTTGCCTACGAGCAGTACTTC. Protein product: CASSLRRDVAYEQYF.